The 27 T cell receptor beta chains in this list originate from one sample, sequenced in a study of cytomegalovirus exposure and HLA in healthy donors. A multiplex PCR was run with 60 Vbeta primers and 13 Jbeta primers. Libraries were prepared by immunoSEQ multiplex PCR; TCRdb keeps only in-frame clonotypes and omits some of them. The sample shows tens of thousands of clones, approximately 68% of them seen only once. The material sequenced was PBMCs. These receptors came from a woman between 45 and 65 years old in good health and CMV-seropositive.

This chain connects TRBV5-6 to TRBJ2-1; D is possibly TRBD2 (6 bases). The germline V gene encodes CDR1 SGHDT and CDR2 YYEEEE. V was clipped by 1 base and J by 7 bases, with 9 bases between them. The CDR3 has 13 amino acids. The CDR3 is CASSLIRENEQFF. CDR3 DNA: TGTGCCAGCAGCTTGATACGGGAGAATGAGCAGTTCTTC.

Only one count was recorded for this clone. J is TRBJ1-2 and V is TRBV9; D gene unclear. Trimming removed 4 bases at V and 3 bases at J, with 10 bases between. Germline CDR1 is SGDLS and CDR2 is YYNGEE. The CDR3 is made up of 13 amino acids. The CDR3, as DNA: TGTGCCAGCAGCCAAAGTTACTACTATGGCTACACCTTC. This translates into CASSQSYYYGYTF.

This chain connects TRBV30 to TRBJ1-2, with 8 bases fitting TRBD1. CDR1 is GTSNPN, CDR2 SVGIG, per germline (reference sequence). Unmatched junction bases numbered 6, after V lost 1 base and J lost 5 bases. The CDR3 totals 14 residues. The CDR3 loop is CAWSGGQGGYGYTF. The CDR3 coding sequence is TGTGCCTGGAGTGGCGGACAGGGAGGGTATGGCTACACCTTC.

This chain uses TRBV28 with TRBJ1-2; a possible D gene is TRBD1 (5 bases). Germline lookup yields CDR1 MDHEN and CDR2 SYDVKM. The V end lost 2 bases, the J end lost 14 bases, and 12 bases lay between the germline ends. The CDR3 has 11 amino acids. Here the CDR3 reads CASSLTRDSTF. The CDR3 nucleotides read TGTGCCAGCAGTTTAACTCGGGACTCTACCTTC.

The chain carries TRBV6-1 and TRBJ1-1; D is ambiguous. Trimming removed 7 bases at V and 11 bases at J, with 20 bases between. The CDR3 is made up of 13 amino acids. CDR1 is MNHNS, CDR2 SASEGT, per germline. CDR3 coding DNA: TGTGCCAGCAACCTAGACGGAGGCTTGGGGGCTTTCTTT. It specifies CASNLDGGLGAFF.

J is TRBJ2-2 and V is TRBV18; the D is unclear. The CDR3 extends over 18 amino acids. Trimming stripped 2 bases from V and 5 bases from J, with 21 bases between. Germline CDR1 KGHSH, CDR2 LQKENI. CDR3 sequence reads: CASSPEVQTLMKTGELFF. CDR3 DNA: TGTGCCAGCTCACCAGAAGTACAGACCCTAATGAAAACCGGGGAGCTGTTTTTT.

V gene TRBV6-5 combines with J gene TRBJ2-7; 9 bases fit TRBD1. Trimming cost V 5 bases and J 6 bases; bases outside gene matches: 8. This CDR3 region has 14 residues. The germline CDR1 and CDR2 sequences are MNHEY and SVGAGI. In DNA form, the CDR3 reads TGTGCCAGCAGTAGAACAGGGGGCCAAAGCGAGCAGTACTTC. Protein product: CASSRTGGQSEQYF.

The rearrangement uses TRBV5-1 and TRBJ2-3; 7 bases are shared with TRBD2. CDR1 SGHRS and CDR2 YFSETQ come from the germline V gene. Germline trimming cut 2 bases from V and 6 bases from J; bases unmatched to any gene: 9. CDR3 size: 15 residues. CDR3 in DNA: TGCGCCAGCAGCTTTGCGGGGGACCCCTCCGATACGCAGTATTTT. It is translated as CASSFAGDPSDTQYF.

This chain links TRBV5-1 with TRBJ1-1; a possible D gene is TRBD1 (5 bases). Per the germline V gene, CDR1 is SGHRS and CDR2 is YFSETQ. CDR3 length: 13 amino acids. The ends were cut back, 2 bases at V and 1 base at J, with 6 bases in the middle. CDR3 DNA sequence: TGCGCCAGCAGCTTCGGGGGGAACACTGAAGCTTTCTTT. Its protein product is CASSFGGNTEAFF.

The chain has TRBV2 and TRBJ2-3; D possibly corresponds to TRBD2 (6 bases). V dropped 7 bases and J dropped 0 bases, with 17 bases sitting between them. The CDR3 extends over 16 amino acids. CDR1 and CDR2 (germline): SNHLY, FYNNEI. The chain's CDR3 is CASTPRRAGSTDTQYF. The CDR3 DNA is TGTGCCAGCACCCCCCGGCGGGCGGGGAGCACAGATACGCAGTATTTT.

The chain links TRBV7-9 to TRBJ1-1; 7 bases align to TRBD1. This CDR3 has 12 amino acids. Looked up from germline, CDR1 is SEHNR and CDR2 is FQNEAQ (reference sequence). Trimming took 4 bases from V and 7 from J; bases not matched to a gene: 3. The CDR3: CASSSTGFEAFF. The CDR3 DNA reads TGTGCCAGCAGCTCGACAGGGTTTGAAGCTTTCTTT.

J is TRBJ1-1 and V is TRBV5-6; D not resolved. CDR1 SGHDT and CDR2 YYEEEE come from the germline V gene. Trimming stripped 7 bases from V and 4 bases from J, with 14 bases between. CDR3 size: 13 residues. The CDR3 nucleotides read TGTGCCAGCCATCCGACGGGAGGCACTGAAGCTTTCTTT. Translation: CASHPTGGTEAFF.

This clone was detected a few times. The J gene is TRBJ1-5, the V gene TRBV2; D gene unclear. The CDR3 runs to 15 residues. V dropped 6 bases and J dropped 2 bases, with 14 bases sitting between them. Germline CDR1 SNHLY, CDR2 FYNNEI. The DNA for the CDR3 is TGTGCCAGCAGGAGCGGTCGGCAGGGCAATCAGCCCCAGCATTTT. This sequence encodes CASRSGRQGNQPQHF. Full variable domain (outside the CDR3, taken from reference TRBV2 and TRBJ1-5): EPEVTQTPSHQVTQMGQEVILRCVPISNHLYFYWYRQILGQKVEFLVSFYNNEISEKSEIFDDQFSVERPDGSNFTLKIRSTKLEDSAMYFCASRSGRQGNQPQHFGDGTRLSIL.

This chain uses TRBV18 with TRBJ2-7; D call uncertain. The CDR3 is 15 residues long. Trimming took 2 bases from V and 0 from J, leaving 11 bases between them. CDR1 is KGHSH and CDR2 is LQKENI in the germline V gene. The CDR3 sequence: CASSPRTVSSYEQYF. The CDR3, as DNA: TGTGCCAGCTCACCAAGAACGGTGAGCTCCTACGAGCAGTACTTC. Full variable domain (missing parts from reference TRBV18 and TRBJ2-7): NAGVMQNPRHLVRRRGQEARLRCSPMKGHSHVYWYRQLPEEGLKFMVYLQKENIIDESGMPKERFSAEFPKEGPSILRIQQVVRGDSAAYFCASSPRTVSSYEQYFGPGTRLTVT.

V usage is TRBV11-1 and J usage is TRBJ2-3; 8 bases align to TRBD2. After removal of 3 bases from V and 6 bases from J, the junction contained 8 bases not matched to a gene. The CDR3 loop spans 15 amino acids. From germline, CDR1 is SGHAT and CDR2 FQDESV (reference sequence). CDR3 in DNA: TGTGCCAGCAGCTTTGACGGGGGGGCTATGGATACGCAGTATTTT. The encoded protein is CASSFDGGAMDTQYF.

This chain links TRBV28 with TRBJ1-3, with D possibly matching TRBD1 (5 bases). Germline-derived CDR1 and CDR2 are MDHEN and SYDVKM. The CDR3 contains 15 residues. The V and J ends lost 5 bases and 0 bases respectively, with 11 bases between them. DNA of the CDR3: TGTGCCAGCAGTGGGGGACTTCTCTCTGGAAACACCATATATTTT. It encodes CASSGGLLSGNTIYF.

This clone was found once. V gene TRBV27 combines with J gene TRBJ2-5; the match to TRBD2 covers 8 bases. The germline CDR1 and CDR2 sequences are MNHEY and SMNVEV (reference sequence). CDR3 length: 16 residues. Trimming cost V 2 bases and J 1 base; bases outside gene matches: 6. Here the CDR3 DNA reads TGTGCCAGCAGTTTAAATCGGGGGGGATCCCAAGAGACCCAGTACTTC. Protein product: CASSLNRGGSQETQYF.

This sequence joins TRBV28 and TRBJ2-7, with 14 bases identical to TRBD2. The germline V gene encodes CDR1 MDHEN and CDR2 SYDVKM. Trimming at V came to 5 bases and at J to 4 bases, leaving 4 bases not matched to a gene. The CDR3 sequence is 15 residues long. Here the CDR3 reads CASSLTSGGGYEQYF. CDR3 in DNA: TGTGCCAGCAGTCTGACTAGCGGGGGGGGTTACGAGCAGTACTTC.

The chain has TRBV6-5 and TRBJ1-4; D is uncertain. Germline values: CDR1 MNHEY, CDR2 SVGAGI. The germline V and J ends were trimmed by 0 bases and 5 bases, with 10 bases remaining between them. This CDR3 region has 15 residues. The CDR3 bases are TGTGCCAGCAGTTACTCCTTCCGAGGGAATGAAAAACTGTTTTTT. Amino acid sequence: CASSYSFRGNEKLFF.

This clone has more than one count but fewer than ten. The V gene is TRBV6-1, the J gene TRBJ2-2, with D hard to call. Deletions cut 1 base from V and 2 bases from J, with 8 bases between. The length of the CDR3 is 15 residues. Per the germline V gene, CDR1 is MNHNS and CDR2 is SASEGT. The CDR3 loop is CASSEGLFNTGELFF. For the CDR3, the DNA is TGTGCCAGCAGTGAAGGACTGTTCAACACCGGGGAGCTGTTTTTT.

Remarks on this clone: The germline gene is not matched at one end of the junction; a read error may be the cause. This chain joins TRBV7-9 and TRBJ1-2, with 9 bases identical to TRBD1. Germline loops: CDR1 SEHNR, CDR2 FQNEAQ (reference sequence). The CDR3 is 14 amino acids. CDR3 coding DNA: TGTTCCAGCAGTCCTCCGGGACAGGGTTTTTTCTACACCTTC. Encoded protein: CSSSPPGQGFFYTF.

In its sample, this clone was seen a few times. The gene calls are TRBV2 and TRBJ2-1; the match to TRBD1 covers 9 bases. Per the germline V gene, CDR1 is SNHLY and CDR2 is FYNNEI. This CDR3 has 14 residues. The trim removed 6 bases at V and 3 bases at J, leaving 3 bases unmatched. CDR3: CASRRTGDYNEQFF. The CDR3 bases are TGTGCCAGCAGAAGGACAGGGGACTACAATGAGCAGTTCTTC.

The rearrangement uses TRBV5-4 and TRBJ1-5; D perhaps matches TRBD1 (5 bases). The ends were cut back, 3 bases at V and 0 bases at J, with 10 bases in the middle. This CDR3 contains 15 residues. The germline V gene has CDR1 SGHNT and CDR2 YYREEE (reference sequence). The CDR3 region is CASSWGGYSNQPQHF. The CDR3 bases are TGTGCCAGCAGCTGGGGGGGTTATAGCAATCAGCCCCAGCATTTT.

The J gene is TRBJ2-1, the V gene TRBV6-5, with D maybe TRBD2 (5 bases). V lost 5 bases, J lost 7 bases, and 15 bases lay in between. CDR3 length: 14 residues. Germline-derived CDR1 and CDR2 are MNHEY and SVGAGI. The CDR3 reads CASSNVVSGNEQFF. The CDR3 DNA follows: TGTGCCAGCAGTAACGTGGTTTCGGGGAATGAGCAGTTCTTC.

A single count supports this clone. The V gene is TRBV28, the J gene TRBJ1-1; D unresolved. Germline loops: CDR1 MDHEN, CDR2 SYDVKM. This CDR3 is built from 13 residues. Trimming cost V 5 bases and J 6 bases, with 13 bases left between them. In nucleotides, the CDR3 is TGTGCCAGCAGTCTGCTACCGGGATCTGAAGCTTTCTTT. It encodes CASSLLPGSEAFF.

The CDR3 DNA reads TGTGCCAGCAGCTCCAACAGGGTAGCTGAAGCTTTCTTT. Encoded protein: CASSSNRVAEAFF. This chain uses TRBV5-6 with TRBJ1-1, with D maybe TRBD1 (6 bases). Trimming shortened V by 3 bases and J by 6 bases, and 12 bases separated the two germline ends. In germline, CDR1 is SGHDT, CDR2 YYEEEE. The CDR3 has 13 amino acids.

The CDR3 DNA is TGTGCCAGCAGCCAATTCCAGGGCAATCAGCCCCAGCATTTT. Protein sequence: CASSQFQGNQPQHF. The genes are TRBV16 and TRBJ1-5; D gene unclear. With 1 base removed from V and 2 bases from J, the gap between germline ends came to 6 bases. Germline loops: CDR1 KGHSY, CDR2 FQNENV. The CDR3 extends over 14 amino acids.